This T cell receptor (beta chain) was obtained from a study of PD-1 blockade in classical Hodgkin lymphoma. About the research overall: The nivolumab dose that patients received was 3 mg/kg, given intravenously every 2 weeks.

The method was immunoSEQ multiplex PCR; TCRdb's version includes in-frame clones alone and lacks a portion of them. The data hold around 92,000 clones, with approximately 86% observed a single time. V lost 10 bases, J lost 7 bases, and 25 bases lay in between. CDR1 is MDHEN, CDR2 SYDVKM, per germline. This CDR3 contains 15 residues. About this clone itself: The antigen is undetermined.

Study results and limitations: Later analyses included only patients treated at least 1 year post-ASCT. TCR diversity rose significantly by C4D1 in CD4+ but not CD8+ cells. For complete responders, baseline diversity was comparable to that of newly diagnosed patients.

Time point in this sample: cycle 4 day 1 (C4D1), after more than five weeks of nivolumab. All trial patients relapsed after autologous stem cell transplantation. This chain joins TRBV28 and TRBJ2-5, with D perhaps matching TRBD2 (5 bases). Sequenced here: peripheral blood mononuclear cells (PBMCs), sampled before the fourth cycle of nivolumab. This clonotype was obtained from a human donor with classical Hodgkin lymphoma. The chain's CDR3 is CATSDQSLREATQYF. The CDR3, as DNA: TGTGCCACCTCCGATCAGAGCCTCCGGGAAGCGACCCAGTACTTC.